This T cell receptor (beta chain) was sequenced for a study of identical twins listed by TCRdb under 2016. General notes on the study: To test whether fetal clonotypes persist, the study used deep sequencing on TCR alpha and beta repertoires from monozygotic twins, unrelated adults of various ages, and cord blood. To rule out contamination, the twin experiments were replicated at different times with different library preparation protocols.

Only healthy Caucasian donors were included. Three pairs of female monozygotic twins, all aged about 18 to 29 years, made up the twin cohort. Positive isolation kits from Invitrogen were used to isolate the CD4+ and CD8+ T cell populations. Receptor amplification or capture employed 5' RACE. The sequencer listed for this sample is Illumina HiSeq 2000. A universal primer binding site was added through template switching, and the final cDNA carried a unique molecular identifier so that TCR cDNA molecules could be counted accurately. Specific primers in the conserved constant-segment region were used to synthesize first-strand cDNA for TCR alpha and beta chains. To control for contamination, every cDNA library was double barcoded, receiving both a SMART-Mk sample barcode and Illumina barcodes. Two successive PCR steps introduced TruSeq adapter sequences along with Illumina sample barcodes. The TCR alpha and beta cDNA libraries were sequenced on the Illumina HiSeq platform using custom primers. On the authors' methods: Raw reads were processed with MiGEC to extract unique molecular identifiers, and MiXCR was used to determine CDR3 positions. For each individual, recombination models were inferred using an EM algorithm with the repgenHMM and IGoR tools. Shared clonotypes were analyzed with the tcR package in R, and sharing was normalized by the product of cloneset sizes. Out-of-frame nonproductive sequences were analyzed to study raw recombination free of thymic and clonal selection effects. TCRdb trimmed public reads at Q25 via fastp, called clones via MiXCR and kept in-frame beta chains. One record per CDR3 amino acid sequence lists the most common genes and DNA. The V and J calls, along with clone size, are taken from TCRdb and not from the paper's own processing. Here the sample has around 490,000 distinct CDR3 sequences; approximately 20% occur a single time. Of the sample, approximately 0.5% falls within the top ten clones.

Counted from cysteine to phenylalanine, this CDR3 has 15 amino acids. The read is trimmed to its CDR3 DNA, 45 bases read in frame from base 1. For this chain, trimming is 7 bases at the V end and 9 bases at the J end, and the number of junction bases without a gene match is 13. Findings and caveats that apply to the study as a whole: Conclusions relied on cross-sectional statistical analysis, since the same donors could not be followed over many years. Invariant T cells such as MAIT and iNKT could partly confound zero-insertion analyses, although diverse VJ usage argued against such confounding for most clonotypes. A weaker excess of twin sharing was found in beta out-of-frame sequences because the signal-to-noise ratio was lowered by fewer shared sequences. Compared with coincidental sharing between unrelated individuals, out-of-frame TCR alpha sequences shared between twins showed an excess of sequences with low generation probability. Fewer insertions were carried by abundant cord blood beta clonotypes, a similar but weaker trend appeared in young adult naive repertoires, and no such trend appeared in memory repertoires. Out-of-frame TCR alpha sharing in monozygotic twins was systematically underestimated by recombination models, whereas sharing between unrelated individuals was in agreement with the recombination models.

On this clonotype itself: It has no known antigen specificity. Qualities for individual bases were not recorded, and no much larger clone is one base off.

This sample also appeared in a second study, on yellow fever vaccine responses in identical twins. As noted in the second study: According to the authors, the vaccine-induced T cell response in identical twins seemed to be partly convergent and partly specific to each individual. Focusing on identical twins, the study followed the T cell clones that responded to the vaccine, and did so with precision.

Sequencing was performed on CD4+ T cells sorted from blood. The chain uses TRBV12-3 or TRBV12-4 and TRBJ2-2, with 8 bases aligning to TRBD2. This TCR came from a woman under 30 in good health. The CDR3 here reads CASTTGGEGRRELFF. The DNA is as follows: TGTGCCAGCACCACCGGGGGGGAGGGCCGCCGGGAGCTGTTTTTT.